This entry concerns a single T cell receptor beta chain. Its antigen is as yet unknown. The assay was immunoSEQ multiplex PCR, and TCRdb's table has in-frame clones only and misses some. The table includes approximately 300,000 clones, just over 85% detected once. This specimen belongs to a study of Ad26.COV2.S vaccination and SARS-CoV-2 variants. Looking at the study overall: Participants got Ad26.COV2.S intramuscularly, once or twice 56 days apart.

Notes on the study in general: The study found similar non-spike TCR breadth in vaccine and placebo recipients.

The treatment was: around 19 received Ad26.COV2.S at low or high dose, single or two shots; 5 received placebo; per-sample allocation not given. It was on day 63 after the first vaccine or placebo injection that samples were taken. CDR1 is SGHAT, CDR2 FQNNGV, per germline. The CDR3 spans 15 residues. V dropped 2 bases and J dropped 1 base, with 11 bases sitting between them. The sequenced sample was peripheral blood, obtained in a trial of Ad26.COV2.S vaccine versus placebo. The clonotype comes from a person aged 18-65 years who received the Ad26.COV2.S COVID-19 vaccine or a placebo. The chain is built from TRBV11-2 and TRBJ1-2, with a possible D match to TRBD1 (5 bases). The CDR3 is CASSLMGRGNYGYTF. CDR3 DNA: TGTGCCAGCAGCTTAATGGGGCGGGGTAACTATGGCTACACCTTC. Using reference TRBV11-2 and TRBJ1-2 for the parts outside the CDR3, the full variable domain is EAGVAQSPRYKIIEKRQSVAFWCNPISGHATLYWYQQILGQGPKLLIQFQNNGVVDDSQLPKDRFSAERLKGVDSTLKIQPAKLEDSAVYLCASSLMGRGNYGYTFGSGTRLTVV.